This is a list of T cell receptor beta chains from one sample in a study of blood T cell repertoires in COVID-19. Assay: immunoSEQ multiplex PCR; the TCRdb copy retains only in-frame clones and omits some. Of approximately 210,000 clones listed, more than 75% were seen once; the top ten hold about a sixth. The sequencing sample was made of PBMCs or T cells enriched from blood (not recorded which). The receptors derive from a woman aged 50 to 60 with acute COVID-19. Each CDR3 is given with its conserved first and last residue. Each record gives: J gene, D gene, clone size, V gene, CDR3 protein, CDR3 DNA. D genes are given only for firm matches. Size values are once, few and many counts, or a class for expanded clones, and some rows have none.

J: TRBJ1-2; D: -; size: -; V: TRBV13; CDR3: CASSTLKTVNYGYTF; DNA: TGTGCCAGCAGCACCCTAAAGACAGTTAACTATGGCTACACCTTC
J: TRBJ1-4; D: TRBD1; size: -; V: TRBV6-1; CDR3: CASSASDRGGTNEKLFF; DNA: TGTGCCAGCAGTGCTAGTGACAGGGGAGGGACTAATGAAAAACTGTTTTTT
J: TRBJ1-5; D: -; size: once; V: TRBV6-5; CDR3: CASSSLYSNQPQHF; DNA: TGTGCCAGCAGTTCCCTATATAGCAATCAGCCCCAGCATTTT
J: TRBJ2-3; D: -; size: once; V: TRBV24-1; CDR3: CATRQTDTQYF; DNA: TGTGCCACCAGACAGACAGATACGCAGTATTTT
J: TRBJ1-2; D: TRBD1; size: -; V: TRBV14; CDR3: CASSEDRGLNGYTF; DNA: TGTGCCAGCAGCGAGGACAGGGGCTTGAATGGCTACACCTTC
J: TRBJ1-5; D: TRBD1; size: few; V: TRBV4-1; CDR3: CASSQGQSNQPQHF; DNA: TGCGCCAGCAGCCAGGGACAGAGCAATCAGCCCCAGCATTTT
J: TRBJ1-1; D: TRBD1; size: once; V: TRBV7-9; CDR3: CAGAGQGVRGNTEAFF; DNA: TGTGCCGGGGCAGGACAGGGAGTCCGGGGGAACACTGAAGCTTTCTTT
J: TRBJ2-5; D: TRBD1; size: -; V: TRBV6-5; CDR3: CASSWPGQGKETQYF; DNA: TGTGCCAGCAGTTGGCCGGGACAGGGGAAAGAGACCCAGTACTTC
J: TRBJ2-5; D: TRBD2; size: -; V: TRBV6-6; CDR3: CASSRLAGRSYQETQYF; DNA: TGTGCCAGCAGTCGACTAGCGGGGAGGTCGTACCAAGAGACCCAGTACTTC
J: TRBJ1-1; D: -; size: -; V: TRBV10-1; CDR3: CASSDLGRTNTEAFF; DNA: TGCGCCAGCAGTGATCTCGGACGGACAAACACTGAAGCTTTCTTT
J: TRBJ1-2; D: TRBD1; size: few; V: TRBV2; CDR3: CASIPTGVGSYGYTF; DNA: TGTGCCAGCATTCCAACAGGGGTCGGGAGCTATGGCTACACCTTC
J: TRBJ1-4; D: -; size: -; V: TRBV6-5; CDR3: CASRPTDSLGKLFF; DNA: TGTGCCAGCAGGCCCACGGACTCGTTAGGAAAACTGTTTTTT
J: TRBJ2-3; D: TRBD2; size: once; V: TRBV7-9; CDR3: CASSPPGEGTWLTDTQYF; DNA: TGTGCCAGCAGCCCCCCTGGGGAGGGGACTTGGCTCACAGATACGCAGTATTTT
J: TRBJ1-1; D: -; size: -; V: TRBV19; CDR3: CASSSQGITEAFF; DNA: TGTGCCAGTAGTTCCCAGGGTATCACTGAAGCTTTCTTT
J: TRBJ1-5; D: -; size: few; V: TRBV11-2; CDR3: CASSLYSNQPQHF; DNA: TGTGCCAGCAGCTTATATAGCAATCAGCCCCAGCATTTT
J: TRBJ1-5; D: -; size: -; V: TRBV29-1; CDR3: CSVVTDSNQPQHF; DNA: TGCAGCGTTGTAACTGATAGCAATCAGCCCCAGCATTTT
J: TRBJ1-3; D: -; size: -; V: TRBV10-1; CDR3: CASSDRPKPAGDNSLSSGNTIYF; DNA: TGCGCCAGCAGTGATAGACCCAAACCCGCCGGGGACAACTCTCTTTCCTCTGGAAACACCATATATTTT
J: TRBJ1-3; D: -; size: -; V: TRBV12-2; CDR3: CASRRSRHRSGNTIYF; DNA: TGTGCAAGTCGCCGTTCTAGGCATCGTTCTGGAAACACCATATATTTT
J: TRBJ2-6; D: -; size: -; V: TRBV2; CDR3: CASSSLAPGANVLTF; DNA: TGTGCCAGCAGTTCACTAGCTCCTGGGGCCAACGTCCTGACTTTC
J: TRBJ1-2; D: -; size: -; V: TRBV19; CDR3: CASSIRRATNYGYTF; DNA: TGTGCCAGTAGTATTAGGAGGGCCACTAACTATGGCTACACCTTC
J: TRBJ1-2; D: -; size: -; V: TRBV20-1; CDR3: CSASPATSPYGYTF; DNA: TGCAGTGCTAGTCCCGCAACAAGTCCCTATGGCTACACCTTC
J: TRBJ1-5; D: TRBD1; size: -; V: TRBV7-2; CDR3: CASSSQTGSNQPQHF; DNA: TGTGCCAGCAGCTCTCAGACAGGGAGCAATCAGCCCCAGCATTTT
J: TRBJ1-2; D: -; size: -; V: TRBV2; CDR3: CASSDPQGGDYGYTF; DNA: TGTGCCAGCAGTGACCCCCAGGGAGGTGACTATGGCTACACCTTC
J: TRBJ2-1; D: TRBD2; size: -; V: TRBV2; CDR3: CASSLRGSGGAGNEQFF; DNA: TGTGCCAGCAGCCTGAGGGGTAGCGGGGGGGCCGGGAATGAGCAGTTCTTC
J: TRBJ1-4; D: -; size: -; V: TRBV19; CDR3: CASSNYTTNEKLFF; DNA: TGTGCCAGTAGTAATTATACTACCAATGAAAAACTGTTTTTT
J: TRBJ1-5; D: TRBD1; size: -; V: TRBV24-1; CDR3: CATSDSTGGNIQPQHF; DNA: TGTGCCACCAGTGATTCGACAGGGGGCAATATTCAGCCCCAGCATTTT
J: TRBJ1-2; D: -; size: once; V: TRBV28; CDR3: CASSFWGQNYGYTF; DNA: TGTGCCAGCAGTTTTTGGGGCCAAAACTATGGCTACACCTTC
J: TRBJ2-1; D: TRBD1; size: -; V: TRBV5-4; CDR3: CASRETGTGVYNEQFF; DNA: TGTGCCAGCAGGGAAACCGGGACAGGGGTTTACAATGAGCAGTTCTTC
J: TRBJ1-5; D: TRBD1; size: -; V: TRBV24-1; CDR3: CATSVGQGRDSNQPQHF; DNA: TGTGCCACCAGTGTTGGACAGGGGCGTGATAGCAATCAGCCCCAGCATTTT
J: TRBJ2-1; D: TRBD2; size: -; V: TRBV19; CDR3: CASRGHAGGENEQFF; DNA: TGTGCCAGTAGGGGGCACGCGGGGGGTGAGAATGAGCAGTTCTTC
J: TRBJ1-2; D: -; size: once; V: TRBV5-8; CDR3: CASSLGHTGDTF; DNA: TGTGCCAGCAGCTTGGGGCATACCGGGGACACCTTC
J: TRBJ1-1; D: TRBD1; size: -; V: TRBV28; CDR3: CASVTGETEAFF; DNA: TGTGCCAGCGTAACAGGGGAAACTGAAGCTTTCTTT
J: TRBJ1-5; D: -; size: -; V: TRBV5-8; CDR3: CASSLIGGDQSPQHF; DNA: TGTGCCAGCAGCTTGATCGGAGGGGATCAATCGCCCCAGCATTTT
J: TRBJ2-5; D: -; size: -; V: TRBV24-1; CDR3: CATSEWAGDGETQYF; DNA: TGTGCCACCAGTGAATGGGCAGGGGATGGAGAGACCCAGTACTTC
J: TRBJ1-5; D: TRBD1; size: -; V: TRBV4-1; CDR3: CASSQETGQGYQPQHF; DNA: TGCGCCAGCAGCCAAGAAACGGGACAGGGCTATCAGCCCCAGCATTTT